This T cell receptor beta chain originates from a study of OX40 agonist ivuxolimab in advanced cancers. Study summary: The patients received ivuxolimab by intravenous route every 2 weeks at 0.01 to 10 mg/kg.

The table came from immunoSEQ multiplex PCR; TCRdb's copy has only in-frame clones and leaves some out. The repertoire holds about 46,000 clones, with roughly 85% as singletons. Blood sampling was done at baseline, cycle 4 day 1, and cycle 7 day 1. With 5 bases removed from V and 8 bases from J, the gap between germline ends came to 13 bases. This CDR3 spans 13 amino acids. In germline, CDR1 is SGHTA, CDR2 FQGTGA. The source material was CD4+ or CD8+ T cells sorted from blood, sampled in a trial of the OX40 agonist ivuxolimab. The rearrangement links TRBV7-3 to TRBJ2-1; tentative D call: TRBD1 (6 bases). This receptor was taken from an adult with an advanced solid tumor such as melanoma, head and neck, liver or kidney cancer. The CDR3 DNA reads as TGTGCCAGCAGCCCCCAGGGGATCGATGAGCAGTTCTTC. Its translation is CASSPQGIDEQFF.